The 12 T cell receptor beta chains below all came from one sample that was sequenced in a study of T cell responses to AZD1222 COVID-19 vaccine (dated by TCRdb to 2020 to 2022). Libraries were built with the immunoSEQ multiplex PCR assay. TCRdb stores this immuneACCESS table with in-frame sequences only. Part of the clones is absent; in the studies checked, under half of the shortfall reflects unresolved V genes, and no reason is known for the rest. The sample table records some 200,000 clones; around 94% of these occur just once. Around 1.8% of the sample is taken by the ten largest. Reading the label with the study, this specimen's time point is: about 28 days (+/-7) after the second vaccine dose. The treatment or condition label on this specimen signifies: meningococcal conjugate vaccine given as trial control. The source was peripheral blood, collected 28 days after the second dose of the MenACWY control vaccine. Receptors were obtained from an adult who received the MenACWY meningococcal vaccine as a control.

This chain connects TRBV19 to TRBJ2-7; D is possibly TRBD1 (5 bases). Germline V gene sequence: CDR1 LNHDA, CDR2 SQIVND (reference sequence). This CDR3 is 16 amino acids long. V was clipped by 7 bases and J by 1 base, with 20 bases between them. The CDR3 nucleotides read TGTGCCAGTACCCCAGGGTGGGGCTCTCATTCCTACGAGCAGTACTTC. Amino acid sequence: CASTPGWGSHSYEQYF. The variable domain in full, completed from reference TRBV19 and TRBJ2-7, reads DGGITQSPKYLFRKEGQNVTLSCEQNLNHDAMYWYRQDPGQGLRLIYYSQIVNDFQKGDIAEGYSVSREKKESFPLTVTSAQKNPTAFYLCASTPGWGSHSYEQYFGPGTRLTVT.

About this clone: Compared with germline, one end of the junction differs, possibly owing to a read error. This rearrangement joins TRBV9 to TRBJ2-3, with D perhaps TRBD1 or TRBD2 (5 bases each). The CDR3 runs 16 residues. The germline CDR1 and CDR2 sequences are SGDLS and YYNGEE. As DNA, the CDR3 is TGTCCCAGTTGGCCCGGGACCAGAAGGAGCACAGATACGCAGTATTTT. Residues: CPSWPGTRRSTDTQYF.

The V gene is TRBV5-1, the J gene TRBJ1-6; a weak D match, TRBD1 (6 bases). CDR1 and CDR2 (germline): SGHRS, YFSETQ. Trimming removed 0 bases at V and 5 bases at J, with 12 bases between. This CDR3 comprises 16 residues. CDR3 in amino acids: CASSLEQGRHNSPLHF. CDR3 bases: TGCGCCAGCAGCTTGGAACAGGGAAGACATAATTCACCCCTCCACTTT.

The chain employs TRBV5-1 and TRBJ1-1; weak D call: TRBD1 (6 bases). Per germline, CDR1 SGHRS and CDR2 YFSETQ. This CDR3 region has 15 residues. Trimming removed 8 bases from V and 1 base from J, with 18 bases in between. Written as DNA, the CDR3 is TGCGCCAGTACCAAAGGGGGGTCGGGGAACACTGAAGCTTTCTTT. Amino acid sequence: CASTKGGSGNTEAFF.

This sequence joins TRBV2 and TRBJ2-7; D is unclear. The CDR3 length is 12 residues. Germline V gives CDR1 SNHLY, CDR2 FYNNEI. Trimming removed 6 bases from V and 4 bases from J, with 10 bases in between. CDR3 loop: CASSLNFYEQYF. DNA for the CDR3: TGTGCCAGCAGCCTCAATTTTTACGAGCAGTACTTC.

V gene TRBV10-3 combines with J gene TRBJ1-2, with D perhaps TRBD1 (6 bases). Germline V gene data show CDR1 as ENHRY and CDR2 as SYGVKD. The CDR3 extends over 15 amino acids. V lost 6 bases, J lost 0 bases, and 14 bases lay in between. This CDR3 reads CAISDRFLANYGYTF. The CDR3 DNA is TGTGCCATCAGCGACAGGTTCTTAGCTAACTATGGCTACACCTTC.

This chain links TRBV6-5 with TRBJ2-7; D perhaps matches TRBD2 (6 bases). V was cut by 0 bases and J by 3 bases, with 15 bases left in between. The CDR3 extends over 16 amino acids. CDR1 and CDR2 (germline): MNHEY, SVGAGI. CDR3 protein: CASSYSFSGTGYEQYF. CDR3 coding DNA: TGTGCCAGCAGTTACTCATTTAGCGGCACGGGCTACGAGCAGTACTTC.

As for this clone: This specimen includes other DNA sequences encoding the same CDR3. The chain recombines TRBV29-1 with TRBJ1-1; 8 bases line up with TRBD1. With 4 bases clipped from V and 4 bases from J, the junction kept 5 bases outside the gene matches. Germline CDR1 is SQVTM and CDR2 is ANQGSEA. There are 13 residues in the CDR3. The CDR3 DNA is TGCAGCGTTGCCGGACAGGGTGGCACTGAAGCTTTCTTT. Translating gives CSVAGQGGTEAFF. Supplemented by reference TRBV29-1 and TRBJ1-1, the full variable domain reads SAVISQKPSRDICQRGTSLTIQCQVDSQVTMMFWYRQQPGQSLTLIATANQGSEATYESGFVIDKFPISRPNLTFSTLTVSNMSPEDSSIYLCSVAGQGGTEAFFGQGTRLTVV.

The rearrangement uses TRBV6-6 and TRBJ2-7, with unresolved D. Between the trimmed V and J ends, which lost 0 bases and 5 bases, there was a span of 11 bases. The germline CDR1 and CDR2 sequences are MNHNY and SVGAGI (reference sequence). This CDR3 contains 14 residues. The CDR3 protein is CASSYSRARNEQYF. Written as DNA, the CDR3 is TGTGCCAGCAGTTACTCTCGGGCTAGGAACGAGCAGTACTTC.

This clone was recorded once. The rearrangement links TRBV20-1 to TRBJ2-7; no clear D. CDR1 DFQATT and CDR2 SNEGSKA come from the germline V gene (reference sequence). V lost 3 bases and J lost 3, with 6 bases in between. The CDR3 spans 11 residues. The CDR3 DNA reads as TGCAGTGCTAGCCTGGGCTACGAGCAGTACTTC. Translation: CSASLGYEQYF.

The rearrangement links TRBV30 to TRBJ1-2; D unresolved. This CDR3 spans 14 amino acids. Germline V gene sequence: CDR1 GTSNPN, CDR2 SVGIG (reference sequence). Deletions cut 0 bases from V and 5 bases from J, with 13 bases between. The CDR3 DNA follows: TGTGCCTGGAGTGTGGTCACGGGTGTATATGGCTACACCTTC. Its protein is CAWSVVTGVYGYTF.

The chain recombines TRBV24-1 with TRBJ2-1; tentatively, D is TRBD1 (6 bases). Germline CDR1 and CDR2: KGHDR and SFDVKD. The CDR3 extends over 15 amino acids. Trimming cost V 2 bases and J 5 bases, with 12 bases left between them. The CDR3 DNA is TGTGCCACCAGTGATTCCTCAGGGGACCACAATGAGCAGTTCTTC. Amino acids: CATSDSSGDHNEQFF.